Listed below are T cell receptor beta chains from one sample, sequenced in a study of CD8+ T cells in alopecia areata. This table comes from immunoSEQ multiplex PCR, and its TCRdb copy is limited to in-frame clones, with some not included. The sample shows 140,000 to 150,000 clones, over 45% of them seen only once. The sequenced material came from CD4+ T cells sorted from blood. Receptors were obtained from a human donor with alopecia areata. Both conserved end residues are part of each CDR3. The D gene is left open where the match is weak. Expanded clones are given a class, and other clones once, few, many or no size at all.

v_gene,d_gene,j_gene,abundance,CDR3aa,CDR3nt
TRBV23-1,TRBD2,TRBJ2-3,medium-sized,CASSQPTSGSPDTQYF,TGCGCCAGCAGTCAGCCTACTAGCGGGAGTCCAGATACGCAGTATTTT
TRBV27,NA,TRBJ2-5,NA,CASSHQGQETQYF,TGTGCCAGCAGTCATCAGGGTCAAGAGACCCAGTACTTC
TRBV29-1,NA,TRBJ2-1,NA,CPPWQEQFF,TGCCCCCCGTGGCAGGAGCAGTTCTTC
TRBV7-2,NA,TRBJ1-5,NA,CASSPSSNQPQHF,TGTGCCAGCAGCCCAAGTAGCAATCAGCCCCAGCATTTT
TRBV14,TRBD1,TRBJ2-1,few,CASSPWTGRDNEQFF,TGTGCCAGCAGCCCCTGGACAGGGAGAGATAATGAGCAGTTCTTC
TRBV29-1,NA,TRBJ2-7,NA,CSASGSSRLWYEQYF,TGCAGCGCCTCGGGTAGCAGCCGTCTTTGGTACGAGCAGTACTTC
TRBV7-2,NA,TRBJ2-3,few,CASSGVYTDTQYF,TGTGCCAGCTCGGGGGTGTACACAGATACGCAGTATTTT
TRBV6-5,NA,TRBJ1-1,NA,CASSYMGGTEAFF,TGTGCCAGCAGTTACATGGGTGGCACTGAAGCTTTCTTT
TRBV29-1,NA,TRBJ1-1,few,CSVVVFNTEAFF,TGCAGCGTTGTGGTGTTTAACACTGAAGCTTTCTTT
TRBV29-1,NA,TRBJ2-1,NA,CSVVQYEQFF,TGCAGCGTTGTACAGTATGAGCAGTTCTTC
TRBV15,NA,TRBJ2-7,NA,CATSRLSEQYF,TGTGCCACCTCCCGACTCAGCGAGCAGTACTTC
TRBV4-1,NA,TRBJ2-7,NA,CASSQYPFQDYEQYF,TGCGCCAGCAGCCAATATCCCTTCCAAGACTACGAGCAGTACTTC
TRBV7-2,TRBD2,TRBJ2-1,few,CASSLRARHRRGDEQFF,TGTGCCAGCAGCTTACGGGCCCGGCACAGGCGGGGGGATGAGCAGTTCTTC
TRBV4-1,NA,TRBJ2-7,few,CASSQEGRLSYEQYF,TGCGCCAGCAGCCAAGAAGGTCGGCTCTCCTACGAGCAGTACTTC
TRBV6-5,TRBD2,TRBJ2-1,once,CASSSTLAGVENEQFF,TGTGCCAGCAGTTCCACTCTAGCGGGAGTTGAAAATGAGCAGTTCTTC